Each of the 32 T cell receptor beta chains below was sequenced from the same sample in a study. In TCRdb, the 5' RACE reads were re-called with MiXCR into one record per CDR3 protein. The top ten clones hold 3% to 4% of a sample with 52,000 or so distinct CDR3 sequences, about 20% of them seen once. The sorted Tregs were CD4+CD25+CD127-/low cells. The sequenced material came from tumor-infiltrating Tregs sorted from the breast tumor. The receptors here all came from a female donor with breast cancer.

There are a few counts of this clonotype. The CDR3 sequence is CASRSRVGSYEQYF. CDR3 sequence (DNA): TGTGCCAGCAGGAGTAGGGTGGGGTCCTACGAGCAGTACTTC. This chain connects TRBV6-1 to TRBJ2-7; the D is unclear. With 6 bases removed from V and 1 base from J, the gap between germline ends came to 13 bases. Germline V CDR1 and CDR2: MNHNS, SASEGT. This CDR3 contains 14 residues.

V is TRBV28 and J is TRBJ1-1; tentative D call: TRBD1 (5 bases). V lost 7 bases to trimming and J lost 5 bases, with 11 bases between them. CDR1 and CDR2 from the germline V gene are MDHEN and SYDVKM. CDR3 length: 12 residues. CDR3 sequence (DNA): TGTGCCAGCAAGTCAGGGTGGACTGAAGCTTTCTTT. Protein sequence: CASKSGWTEAFF.

This chain connects TRBV18 to TRBJ2-5; 8 bases agree with TRBD1. Trimming cost V 6 bases and J 0 bases; bases outside gene matches: 9. Germline CDR1 and CDR2: KGHSH and LQKENI. CDR3 length: 16 amino acids. The CDR3 loop reads CASSRDRGDHQETQYF. CDR3 in DNA: TGTGCCAGCTCCCGAGACAGGGGAGATCACCAAGAGACCCAGTACTTC. Together with reference TRBV18 and TRBJ2-5, the CDR3 gives the full variable domain: NAGVMQNPRHLVRRRGQEARLRCSPMKGHSHVYWYRQLPEEGLKFMVYLQKENIIDESGMPKERFSAEFPKEGPSILRIQQVVRGDSAAYFCASSRDRGDHQETQYFGPGTRLLVL.

This clonotype was recorded many times. The V and J genes are TRBV10-3 and TRBJ2-1, with 7 bases aligning to TRBD2. The CDR3 consists of 13 residues. V shed 6 bases, J shed 9 bases, and the junction held 8 bases outside the gene matches. Germline V gives CDR1 ENHRY, CDR2 SYGVKD. The DNA of the CDR3 is TGTGCCATCAGCTCTAGCGGATCTTCTGAGCAGTTCTTC. It yields the protein CAISSSGSSEQFF.

A remark on this clonotype: An end of the junction differs from the germline gene, which may be a read error. This sequence joins TRBV20-1 and TRBJ2-7, with no clear D. The CDR3 runs 13 residues. Germline CDR1 and CDR2: DFQATT and SNEGSKA (reference sequence). CDR3 sequence reads: CSAGDPTTYERYF. In DNA form, the CDR3 reads TGCAGTGCTGGGGATCCCACAACCTACGAGCGGTACTTC.

V is TRBV6-5 and J is TRBJ1-6; no clear D gene. The CDR3 consists of 12 residues. Trimming took off 6 bases at V and 8 bases at J, with 8 bases between the two ends. Germline V lookup: CDR1 MNHEY, CDR2 SVGAGI. The CDR3 reads CASRLGDSPLHF. For the CDR3, the DNA is TGTGCCAGCAGATTAGGTGATTCACCCCTCCACTTT.

This clonotype was seen a handful of times. The rearrangement links TRBV2 to TRBJ2-5; D uncertain. V was cut by 8 bases and J by 0 bases, with 7 bases left in between. CDR1 is SNHLY and CDR2 is FYNNEI in the germline V gene. This CDR3 spans 12 amino acids. The DNA of the CDR3 is TGTGCCAGCGCCGGGTACCAAGAGACCCAGTACTTC. As protein: CASAGYQETQYF.

This clonotype was seen at least ten times. The V gene is TRBV5-1, the J gene TRBJ2-5; perhaps TRBD2 as D (5 bases). V was shortened by 0 bases and J by 4 bases, with 10 bases between the two germline ends. The CDR3 loop spans 14 amino acids. CDR1 SGHRS and CDR2 YFSETQ come from the germline V gene. For the CDR3, the DNA is TGCGCCAGCAGCTTGGTTGTAGGGAGAGAGACCCAGTACTTC. Protein sequence: CASSLVVGRETQYF.

The chain combines TRBV6-4 with TRBJ2-7; 10 bases match TRBD1. The CDR3 consists of 14 residues. Per germline, CDR1 MRHNA and CDR2 SNTAGT. Trimming removed 7 bases from V and 5 bases from J; junction bases left unmatched: 8. The CDR3 sequence is CASTTTGGIHEQYF. CDR3 DNA: TGTGCCAGCACCACGACAGGGGGCATCCACGAGCAGTACTTC.

This chain links TRBV2 with TRBJ1-1; 7 nucleotides line up with TRBD1. The V gene's germline CDR1 is SNHLY and CDR2 FYNNEI. This CDR3 spans 10 amino acids. The trim removed 7 bases at V and 11 bases at J, leaving 4 bases unmatched. The chain's CDR3 is CASTDRVAFF. In nucleotides, the CDR3 is TGTGCCAGCACCGACAGGGTGGCTTTCTTT.

CDR3 DNA: TGTGCCAGCAGCCTGACCGCACAAGAGACCCAGTACTTC. Translation: CASSLTAQETQYF. The rearrangement joins TRBV9 to TRBJ2-5, with D uncertain. The germline CDR1 and CDR2 sequences are SGDLS and YYNGEE. The germline V and J ends were trimmed by 4 bases and 2 bases, with 9 bases remaining between them. The CDR3 loop spans 13 amino acids.

This clonotype came up a few times. The chain couples TRBV9 to TRBJ2-7, with TRBD1 identical over 9 bases. Trimming removed 0 bases from V and 6 bases from J; junction bases left unmatched: 10. The CDR3 extends over 16 amino acids. Germline lookup yields CDR1 SGDLS and CDR2 YYNGEE. The CDR3 protein is CASSVGLGQGFTEQYF. Written as DNA, the CDR3 is TGTGCCAGCAGCGTAGGTTTGGGACAGGGCTTCACCGAGCAGTACTTC.

The chain carries TRBV14 and TRBJ2-5; D may correspond to TRBD1 or TRBD2 (5 bases each). The V end was cut by 1 base, the J end by 2 bases, with 17 bases between. CDR3 size: 17 residues. Germline V gene sequence: CDR1 SGHDN, CDR2 FVKESK. The chain's CDR3 is CASSQGIGAAPQETQYF. CDR3 nucleotide sequence: TGTGCCAGCAGCCAAGGGATCGGGGCCGCTCCACAAGAGACCCAGTACTTC.

V gene TRBV27 combines with J gene TRBJ2-5; unclear D gene. V gave up 5 bases and J gave up 2 bases, with 12 bases separating them. The CDR3 has 14 amino acids. Germline CDR1 is MNHEY and CDR2 is SMNVEV (reference sequence). This CDR3 is CASSLRQMQETQYF. CDR3 sequence (DNA): TGTGCCAGCAGTCTCAGGCAGATGCAAGAGACCCAGTACTTC.

The gene calls are TRBV7-2 and TRBJ2-1; TRBD2 agrees at 7 bases. The J segment lost 5 bases and the V segment lost 4 bases, leaving 8 bases of the junction unmatched. The CDR3 consists of 15 residues. Germline loops: CDR1 SGHTA, CDR2 FQGNSA. The CDR3, as DNA: TGTGCCAGCAGCTCCCCCCAGCGGGGCCACAATGAGCAGTTCTTC. Its translation: CASSSPQRGHNEQFF. Full variable domain (remainder filled in from reference TRBV7-2 and TRBJ2-1): GAGVSQSPSNKVTEKGKDVELRCDPISGHTALYWYRQSLGQGLEFLIYFQGNSAPDKSGLPSDRFSAERTGGSVSTLTIQRTQQEDSAVYLCASSSPQRGHNEQFFGPGTRLTVL.

This clonotype was seen ten or more times. The V and J genes are TRBV20-1 and TRBJ1-6; 8 bases map to TRBD1. Germline CDR1 and CDR2: DFQATT and SNEGSKA (reference sequence). The ends lost 6 bases at V and 7 bases at J; junction bases unmatched: 11. This CDR3 spans 15 amino acids. The CDR3 coding sequence is TGCAGTGCAGTCACAGGGGGTGGAACCAATTCACCCCTCCACTTT. Protein sequence: CSAVTGGGTNSPLHF.

This clonotype occurred a few times. The rearrangement links TRBV28 to TRBJ2-3; a possible D gene is TRBD1 (5 bases). This CDR3 is 15 amino acids long. Germline assignment: CDR1 MDHEN and CDR2 SYDVKM. V was trimmed by 8 bases and J by 4 bases, leaving 19 bases between them. The DNA of the CDR3 is TGTGCCAGCTTTGGGGCAGATGAACCTCCAGATACGCAGTATTTT. Residues: CASFGADEPPDTQYF.

The chain joins TRBV27 to TRBJ1-1, with 9 bases fitting TRBD1. Trimming removed 5 bases from V and 5 bases from J; junction bases left unmatched: 9. Germline V gives CDR1 MNHEY, CDR2 SMNVEV (reference sequence). This CDR3 is built from 15 residues. CDR3 residues: CASSPHGTGRTEAFF. CDR3 nucleotide sequence: TGTGCCAGCAGTCCCCACGGGACAGGGCGAACTGAAGCTTTCTTT.

The V and J genes are TRBV2 and TRBJ2-4, with D possibly TRBD2 on 5 matching bases. Between the trimmed V and J ends, which lost 7 bases and 2 bases, there was a span of 9 bases. The length of the CDR3 is 13 residues. CDR1 is SNHLY and CDR2 is FYNNEI in the germline V gene. CDR3 amino acids: CASIGVSKNIQYF. The DNA for the CDR3 is TGTGCCAGCATCGGGGTATCCAAAAACATTCAGTACTTC.

Ten or more counts support this clonotype. The rearrangement joins TRBV6-1 to TRBJ2-5; 7 nucleotides align to TRBD2. V lost 4 bases and J lost 5; bases outside the gene matches: 4. This CDR3 comprises 13 residues. Germline lookup yields CDR1 MNHNS and CDR2 SASEGT. The CDR3 here is CASSVTSLETQYF. The CDR3 nucleotides read TGTGCCAGCAGTGTGACTAGCCTGGAGACCCAGTACTTC.

The V and J genes are TRBV28 and TRBJ2-3; TRBD1 matches 12 bases. Germline CDR1 and CDR2: MDHEN and SYDVKM. The CDR3 sequence is 18 residues long. Trimming at V came to 3 bases and at J to 3 bases, leaving 10 bases not matched to a gene. The CDR3 loop is CASSFPGTGGEMTDTQYF. The DNA of the CDR3 is TGTGCCAGCAGTTTTCCCGGGACAGGGGGCGAGATGACAGATACGCAGTATTTT.

This clonotype was seen a few times. The rearrangement links TRBV4-2 to TRBJ1-4; TRBD1 agrees at 7 bases. The CDR3 length is 17 residues. From germline, CDR1 is LGHNA and CDR2 YNFKEQ. V lost 2 bases, J lost 7 bases, and 13 bases stayed unmatched. The DNA for the CDR3 is TGTGCCAGCAGCCAACCCACTCCGCGTACAGGGGTTGAAAAACTGTTTTTT. Translating it yields CASSQPTPRTGVEKLFF.

The chain has TRBV7-9 and TRBJ2-7, with a possible D match to TRBD1 (5 bases). The V and J ends lost 1 base and 5 bases respectively, with 21 bases between them. The CDR3 consists of 17 residues. Looked up from germline, CDR1 is SEHNR and CDR2 is FQNEAQ (reference sequence). In DNA form, the CDR3 reads TGTGCCAGCAGCTTAGAGGGGCTCGGGCTGTCCCTAAACGAGCAGTACTTC. This gives the protein CASSLEGLGLSLNEQYF.

CDR3 residues: CASSARAGGRETQYF. CDR3 in DNA: TGTGCCAGCAGCGCCAGAGCGGGAGGGCGGGAGACCCAGTACTTC. The V gene is TRBV9, the J gene TRBJ2-5; 10 bases agree with TRBD2. The CDR3 consists of 15 residues. In germline, CDR1 is SGDLS, CDR2 YYNGEE. The V segment lost 3 bases and the J segment 5 bases; nucleotides outside the gene matches: 7.

CDR3 loop: CASSSAARGRAKEQFF. The CDR3 nucleotides read TGTGCCAGCAGCTCCGCAGCCCGCGGGAGGGCCAAGGAGCAGTTCTTC. V usage is TRBV7-9 and J usage is TRBJ2-1; 9 bases map to TRBD2. The CDR3 runs 16 residues. The V and J ends lost 4 bases and 10 bases, in that order; junction bases with no gene match: 14. CDR1 and CDR2 (germline): SEHNR, FQNEAQ (reference sequence). Using reference TRBV7-9 and TRBJ2-1 for the parts outside the CDR3, the full variable domain is DTGVSQNPRHKITKRGQNVTFRCDPISEHNRLYWYRQTLGQGPEFLTYFQNEAQLEKSRLLSDRFSAERPKGSFSTLEIQRTEQGDSAMYLCASSSAARGRAKEQFFGPGTRLTVL.

This clonotype was counted ten times or more. The chain has TRBV5-1 and TRBJ2-7; either TRBD1 or TRBD2 may supply D (5 bases each). The germline CDR1 and CDR2 sequences are SGHRS and YFSETQ. V was clipped by 4 bases and J by 1 base, with 21 bases between them. The length of the CDR3 is 17 residues. Written as DNA, the CDR3 is TGCGCCAGCAGCCTGGGGGATAGTACCCCACAGTCCTACGAGCAGTACTTC. This encodes CASSLGDSTPQSYEQYF.

This clonotype occurred many times. This chain joins TRBV5-1 and TRBJ2-3; TRBD2 agrees at 8 bases. The junction had 3 bases not matched to a gene; V was cut back by 1 base and J by 2 bases. Looked up from germline, CDR1 is SGHRS and CDR2 is YFSETQ. The CDR3 spans 15 residues. CDR3 protein: CASSLFGRATDTQYF. In DNA form, the CDR3 reads TGCGCCAGCAGCTTGTTCGGGAGGGCCACAGATACGCAGTATTTT.

At least ten counts were recorded for this clonotype. V usage is TRBV5-1 and J usage is TRBJ2-1; 7 bases match TRBD2. The CDR3 sequence is 14 residues long. V lost 2 bases and J lost 9; bases outside the gene matches: 8. Germline CDR1 reads SGHRS; CDR2 reads YFSETQ. CDR3 loop: CASSFRGDLGEQFF. CDR3 coding DNA: TGCGCCAGCAGCTTCCGGGGGGATTTGGGTGAGCAGTTCTTC.

This clonotype was counted only a few times. This chain uses TRBV2 with TRBJ2-5, with 10 bases aligning to TRBD1. The CDR3 length is 16 residues. V dropped 6 bases and J dropped 2; count of bases not matched to a gene: 9. From germline, CDR1 is SNHLY and CDR2 FYNNEI. CDR3 sequence (DNA): TGTGCCAGCAGCGTCGGGGGACAGGGGCCTCAAGAGACCCAGTACTTC. This sequence encodes CASSVGGQGPQETQYF.

This clonotype showed up many times. The chain joins TRBV5-6 to TRBJ2-7; 8 bases line up with TRBD2. CDR3 size: 14 residues. The trim removed 2 bases at V and 2 bases at J, leaving 3 bases unmatched. Germline-derived CDR1 and CDR2 are SGHDT and YYEEEE. The CDR3, as DNA: TGTGCCAGCAGCTTCGGCGGGAGGACCTACGAGCAGTACTTC. Amino acid sequence: CASSFGGRTYEQYF.

This chain links TRBV29-1 with TRBJ1-2; D remains ambiguous. The CDR3 extends over 12 amino acids. Germline assignment: CDR1 SQVTM and CDR2 ANQGSEA. V was shortened by 1 base and J by 8 bases, with 11 bases between the two germline ends. CDR3 residues: CSVEGAGGGYTF. CDR3 bases: TGCAGCGTTGAAGGAGCAGGTGGAGGCTACACCTTC.

The J gene is TRBJ2-1, the V gene TRBV6-6; a possible D gene is TRBD1 (6 bases). The CDR3 length is 12 residues. Deletions cut 6 bases from V and 7 bases from J, with 10 bases between. CDR1 and CDR2 (germline): MNHNY, SVGAGI (reference sequence). The CDR3 protein is CASSHQGNEQFF. The CDR3 DNA sequence: TGTGCCAGCAGCCATCAGGGGAATGAGCAGTTCTTC.